A selection of T cell receptor beta chains follows, all from one sample in a study of PD-1 blockade in classical Hodgkin lymphoma. The assay was immunoSEQ multiplex PCR, and TCRdb's table has in-frame clones only and misses some. The sample carries approximately 45,000 clones, around 90% recorded once. Sequencing was carried out using peripheral blood mononuclear cells (PBMCs). These receptors were collected from a human donor with classical Hodgkin lymphoma. CDR3s include the opening cysteine and the closing phenylalanine or tryptophan. The D gene is left open where the match is weak. Clone size is stated in some rows and not others, as once, few, many or a class when expanded.

v_gene: TRBV12-5; j_gene: TRBJ2-3; abundance: NA; d_gene: TRBD2; CDR3aa: CASGAGTSGKTDTQYF; CDR3nt: TGTGCTAGTGGTGCGGGGACTAGCGGGAAGACAGATACGCAGTATTTT
v_gene: TRBV28; j_gene: TRBJ2-7; abundance: NA; d_gene: TRBD2; CDR3aa: CASSLRLAGGREQYF; CDR3nt: TGTGCCAGCAGTCTCAGGCTAGCGGGAGGGCGCGAGCAGTACTTC
v_gene: TRBV27; j_gene: TRBJ1-2; abundance: NA; d_gene: NA; CDR3aa: CASSLKRHSGYGYTF; CDR3nt: TGTGCCAGCAGTTTAAAAAGGCACAGTGGTTATGGCTACACCTTC
v_gene: TRBV4-1; j_gene: TRBJ1-1; abundance: NA; d_gene: NA; CDR3aa: CASSQDRYENTEAFF; CDR3nt: TGCGCCAGCAGCCAAGACAGATACGAGAACACTGAAGCTTTCTTT
v_gene: TRBV2; j_gene: TRBJ2-1; abundance: NA; d_gene: NA; CDR3aa: CASTSGNEQFF; CDR3nt: TGTGCCAGCACCTCCGGTAATGAGCAGTTCTTC
v_gene: TRBV7-8; j_gene: TRBJ1-4; abundance: NA; d_gene: NA; CDR3aa: CASSWVGRSSEKLFF; CDR3nt: TGTGCCAGCAGCTGGGTAGGGCGGTCTAGTGAAAAACTGTTTTTT
v_gene: TRBV5-1; j_gene: TRBJ2-3; abundance: once; d_gene: NA; CDR3aa: CASSLTTRDTDTQYF; CDR3nt: TGCGCCAGCAGCCTAACTACACGGGACACAGATACGCAGTATTTT
v_gene: TRBV6-5; j_gene: TRBJ2-3; abundance: NA; d_gene: NA; CDR3aa: CASSGGDTQYF; CDR3nt: TGTGCCAGCAGCGGGGGCGATACGCAGTATTTT
v_gene: TRBV4-1; j_gene: TRBJ1-5; abundance: once; d_gene: NA; CDR3aa: CASSPTGREVGGPQHF; CDR3nt: TGCGCCAGCAGCCCTACCGGCAGGGAGGTAGGTGGGCCCCAGCATTTT
v_gene: TRBV13; j_gene: TRBJ2-5; abundance: NA; d_gene: NA; CDR3aa: CASSLRASWKTQYF; CDR3nt: TGTGCCAGCAGCTTACGGGCTAGCTGGAAGACCCAGTACTTC
v_gene: TRBV7-3; j_gene: TRBJ2-3; abundance: NA; d_gene: NA; CDR3aa: CASSSQGADTQYF; CDR3nt: TGTGCCAGCAGCTCCCAAGGCGCAGATACGCAGTATTTT
v_gene: TRBV7-2; j_gene: TRBJ2-1; abundance: NA; d_gene: TRBD1; CDR3aa: CASSLKGAINEQFF; CDR3nt: TGTGCCAGCAGCCTTAAGGGGGCAATCAATGAGCAGTTCTTC
v_gene: TRBV6-6; j_gene: TRBJ1-1; abundance: NA; d_gene: NA; CDR3aa: CASSYDIGTTEAFF; CDR3nt: TGTGCCAGCAGTTACGACATAGGAACCACTGAAGCTTTCTTT
v_gene: TRBV7-9; j_gene: TRBJ2-3; abundance: NA; d_gene: TRBD2; CDR3aa: CASSFAAGGTDTQYF; CDR3nt: TGTGCCAGCAGCTTCGCGGCGGGGGGCACAGATACGCAGTATTTT
v_gene: TRBV30; j_gene: TRBJ1-1; abundance: NA; d_gene: NA; CDR3aa: CAWQRAANTEAFF; CDR3nt: TGTGCCTGGCAAAGGGCCGCGAACACTGAAGCTTTCTTT
v_gene: TRBV5-6; j_gene: TRBJ2-7; abundance: NA; d_gene: TRBD2; CDR3aa: CASSLGGGEQYF; CDR3nt: TGTGCCAGCAGCTTGGGCGGGGGCGAGCAGTACTTC
v_gene: TRBV28; j_gene: TRBJ2-7; abundance: NA; d_gene: NA; CDR3aa: CASNDNRAYEQYF; CDR3nt: TGTGCCAGCAACGACAACAGGGCCTACGAGCAGTACTTC
v_gene: TRBV28; j_gene: TRBJ2-7; abundance: NA; d_gene: TRBD2; CDR3aa: CASSLISGTSYEQYF; CDR3nt: TGTGCCAGCAGTTTAATTAGCGGGACCTCCTACGAGCAGTACTTC
v_gene: TRBV28; j_gene: TRBJ1-5; abundance: NA; d_gene: NA; CDR3aa: CASSSSSGSGQPQHF; CDR3nt: TGTGCCAGCAGTTCCTCCTCCGGGAGCGGTCAGCCCCAGCATTTT
v_gene: TRBV7-9; j_gene: TRBJ1-2; abundance: once; d_gene: TRBD1; CDR3aa: CASSSGQGNYGYTF; CDR3nt: TGTGCCAGCAGTTCGGGACAGGGAAACTATGGCTACACCTTC
v_gene: TRBV19; j_gene: TRBJ1-2; abundance: NA; d_gene: NA; CDR3aa: CASSRDSYPPYGYTF; CDR3nt: TGTGCCAGTAGTAGGGACTCCTATCCCCCCTATGGCTACACCTTC
v_gene: TRBV11-2; j_gene: TRBJ2-2; abundance: NA; d_gene: NA; CDR3aa: CASSLDKTPGELFF; CDR3nt: TGTGCCAGCAGCTTAGATAAAACCCCCGGGGAGCTGTTTTTT
v_gene: TRBV6-5; j_gene: TRBJ1-1; abundance: NA; d_gene: NA; CDR3aa: CASSYLTTQGNTEAFF; CDR3nt: TGTGCCAGCAGTTACCTTACGACTCAGGGGAACACTGAAGCTTTCTTT
v_gene: TRBV28; j_gene: TRBJ1-4; abundance: NA; d_gene: NA; CDR3aa: CASSFFGHSNEKLFF; CDR3nt: TGTGCCAGCAGTTTTTTCGGACATTCTAATGAAAAACTGTTTTTT
v_gene: TRBV28; j_gene: TRBJ1-3; abundance: NA; d_gene: NA; CDR3aa: CASSDTGLSGNTIYF; CDR3nt: TGTGCCAGCAGCGACACGGGACTCTCTGGAAACACCATATATTTT
v_gene: TRBV5-1; j_gene: TRBJ2-2; abundance: NA; d_gene: NA; CDR3aa: CASSLLGARDTGELFF; CDR3nt: TGCGCCAGCAGCTTGCTGGGGGCTCGGGACACCGGGGAGCTGTTTTTT
v_gene: TRBV5-1; j_gene: TRBJ1-1; abundance: NA; d_gene: NA; CDR3aa: CASSYGLPNTEAFF; CDR3nt: TGCGCCAGCAGCTACGGGTTACCGAACACTGAAGCTTTCTTT
v_gene: TRBV5-1; j_gene: TRBJ2-2; abundance: NA; d_gene: NA; CDR3aa: CASSKDVAGELFF; CDR3nt: TGCGCCAGCAGTAAGGACGTTGCCGGGGAGCTGTTTTTT
v_gene: TRBV6-1; j_gene: TRBJ2-7; abundance: few; d_gene: NA; CDR3aa: CASIQWGTYSYEQYF; CDR3nt: TGTGCCAGCATCCAATGGGGGACTTACTCCTACGAGCAGTACTTC
v_gene: TRBV4-1; j_gene: TRBJ1-1; abundance: NA; d_gene: TRBD1; CDR3aa: CASSQRGQGYTEAFF; CDR3nt: TGCGCCAGCAGCCAAAGGGGGCAGGGTTACACTGAAGCTTTCTTT
v_gene: TRBV19; j_gene: TRBJ1-2; abundance: NA; d_gene: NA; CDR3aa: CASSPPDRSGYTF; CDR3nt: TGTGCCAGTAGTCCCCCGGACAGAAGCGGCTACACCTTC
v_gene: TRBV4-1; j_gene: TRBJ1-1; abundance: NA; d_gene: NA; CDR3aa: CASSPRSGENTEAFF; CDR3nt: TGCGCCAGCAGCCCCCGAAGCGGGGAGAACACTGAAGCTTTCTTT
v_gene: TRBV5-1; j_gene: TRBJ2-7; abundance: NA; d_gene: TRBD2; CDR3aa: CASSPAGVVYEQYF; CDR3nt: TGCGCCAGCAGTCCTGCGGGGGTTGTGTACGAGCAGTACTTC
v_gene: TRBV5-6; j_gene: TRBJ1-2; abundance: few; d_gene: TRBD1; CDR3aa: CASSLVGGQRISNYGYTF; CDR3nt: TGTGCCAGCAGCTTGGTGGGGGGACAGCGTATTTCTAACTATGGCTACACCTTC
v_gene: TRBV2; j_gene: TRBJ2-7; abundance: NA; d_gene: NA; CDR3aa: CASNLQGGREQYF; CDR3nt: TGTGCCAGCAACCTACAAGGGGGGCGCGAGCAGTACTTC
v_gene: TRBV7-9; j_gene: TRBJ2-1; abundance: NA; d_gene: NA; CDR3aa: CASSFNEQFF; CDR3nt: TGTGCCAGCAGCTTCAATGAGCAGTTCTTC
v_gene: TRBV4-2; j_gene: TRBJ2-7; abundance: NA; d_gene: TRBD2; CDR3aa: CASSHRLAGGPTYEQYF; CDR3nt: TGTGCCAGCAGCCATCGGCTAGCGGGAGGGCCCACCTACGAGCAGTACTTC
v_gene: TRBV6-6; j_gene: TRBJ2-7; abundance: NA; d_gene: NA; CDR3aa: CASSRTYEQYF; CDR3nt: TGTGCCAGCAGCCGAACCTACGAGCAGTACTTC
v_gene: TRBV15; j_gene: TRBJ2-1; abundance: few; d_gene: TRBD2; CDR3aa: CATSRPAREGVQFF; CDR3nt: TGTGCCACCAGCAGACCGGCGCGGGAGGGCGTACAGTTCTTC
v_gene: TRBV6-5; j_gene: TRBJ2-3; abundance: NA; d_gene: TRBD2; CDR3aa: CASEGEGTDTQYF; CDR3nt: TGTGCCAGCGAAGGGGAGGGAACAGATACGCAGTATTTT
v_gene: TRBV7-6; j_gene: TRBJ2-5; abundance: NA; d_gene: TRBD2; CDR3aa: CASSFIGRGEETQYF; CDR3nt: TGTGCCAGCAGCTTTATTGGGAGGGGAGAGGAGACCCAGTACTTC
v_gene: TRBV28; j_gene: TRBJ1-1; abundance: NA; d_gene: NA; CDR3aa: CASSFGLGVGTEAFF; CDR3nt: TGTGCCAGCAGTTTTGGTTTGGGGGTTGGCACTGAAGCTTTCTTT
v_gene: TRBV2; j_gene: TRBJ1-2; abundance: NA; d_gene: NA; CDR3aa: CASSELIIGYTF; CDR3nt: TGTGCCAGCAGTGAGCTGATCATAGGCTACACCTTC
v_gene: TRBV9; j_gene: TRBJ2-1; abundance: NA; d_gene: NA; CDR3aa: CASSVASLRGNEQFF; CDR3nt: TGTGCCAGCAGCGTAGCATCATTACGGGGCAATGAGCAGTTCTTC
v_gene: TRBV25-1; j_gene: TRBJ2-3; abundance: once; d_gene: TRBD1; CDR3aa: CASSGGQGTTDTQYF; CDR3nt: TGTGCCAGCAGTGGCGGACAGGGAACGACAGATACGCAGTATTTT
v_gene: TRBV19; j_gene: TRBJ2-1; abundance: NA; d_gene: TRBD2; CDR3aa: CASKERGGPYNEQFF; CDR3nt: TGTGCCAGTAAGGAGCGGGGGGGCCCCTACAATGAGCAGTTCTTC
v_gene: TRBV7-2; j_gene: TRBJ2-2; abundance: NA; d_gene: TRBD1; CDR3aa: CASSLPLSGGTGELFF; CDR3nt: TGTGCCAGCAGCCTTCCTCTTTCAGGGGGAACCGGGGAGCTGTTTTTT
v_gene: TRBV11-3; j_gene: TRBJ2-1; abundance: NA; d_gene: TRBD2; CDR3aa: CASSPPTSGRVNEQFF; CDR3nt: TGTGCCAGCAGCCCACCGACTAGCGGGAGGGTTAATGAGCAGTTCTTC
v_gene: TRBV19; j_gene: TRBJ2-3; abundance: NA; d_gene: TRBD2; CDR3aa: CASSFLPGGTSEPDTQYF; CDR3nt: TGTGCCAGTAGTTTCCTCCCCGGGGGGACTAGCGAACCAGATACGCAGTATTTT
v_gene: TRBV28; j_gene: TRBJ1-2; abundance: NA; d_gene: NA; CDR3aa: CASITRLRVTYGYTF; CDR3nt: TGTGCCAGCATTACTAGACTCAGGGTCACCTATGGCTACACCTTC
v_gene: TRBV4-2; j_gene: TRBJ2-2; abundance: NA; d_gene: TRBD2; CDR3aa: CASSQVGEWLAGTGELFF; CDR3nt: TGTGCCAGCAGCCAAGTGGGTGAATGGCTAGCGGGGACCGGGGAGCTGTTTTTT
v_gene: TRBV29-1; j_gene: TRBJ2-1; abundance: NA; d_gene: TRBD2; CDR3aa: CSVKNSTSGRVDEQFF; CDR3nt: TGCAGCGTTAAAAATTCGACTAGCGGGAGGGTTGATGAGCAGTTCTTC
v_gene: TRBV15; j_gene: TRBJ1-2; abundance: NA; d_gene: NA; CDR3aa: CATSSSGGARDGYTF; CDR3nt: TGTGCCACCAGCAGCTCCGGGGGGGCAAGGGATGGCTACACCTTC
v_gene: TRBV5-4; j_gene: TRBJ1-1; abundance: NA; d_gene: NA; CDR3aa: CASRFDAGLSTEAFF; CDR3nt: TGTGCCAGCAGGTTTGACGCGGGCTTAAGCACTGAAGCTTTCTTT